The rows below give T cell receptor beta chains drawn from one sample of a study of blood T cell repertoires in COVID-19. This table comes from immunoSEQ multiplex PCR, and its TCRdb copy is limited to in-frame clones, with some not included. There are around 200,000 clones in the sample; about 81% occur only once, and approximately 8.7% lies in the top ten. Sequenced material: PBMCs or T cells enriched from blood (not recorded which). All receptors derive from a man aged 35 to 55 who had recovered from COVID-19. CDR3s include the opening cysteine and the closing phenylalanine or tryptophan. Fields, in order: V gene, J gene, CDR3 protein.

V: TRBV12-5
J: TRBJ1-4
CDR3: CASGLTGGGEKLFF

V: TRBV15
J: TRBJ2-3
CDR3: CATSQTRSARDTQYF

V: TRBV19
J: TRBJ1-2
CDR3: CASSPQGQAYGYTF

V: TRBV5-5
J: TRBJ1-2
CDR3: CASSPITGDYGYTF

V: TRBV7-8
J: TRBJ1-5
CDR3: CASSSLGGGRNQPQHF

V: TRBV19
J: TRBJ2-2
CDR3: CASNRGDRVSAGELFF

V: TRBV28
J: TRBJ1-1
CDR3: CASSTSGVSSHLEAFF

V: TRBV5-1
J: TRBJ2-6
CDR3: CASSLRGRAGANVLTF

V: TRBV19
J: TRBJ2-2
CDR3: CASMPGARTGELFF

V: TRBV2
J: TRBJ2-2
CDR3: CASSEQNTGELFF

V: TRBV6-1
J: TRBJ1-2
CDR3: CASSEAGQFTDGYTF

V: TRBV2
J: TRBJ2-1
CDR3: CASRKQGAAAYNEQFF

V: TRBV19
J: TRBJ2-3
CDR3: CASTRERGYATRTDTQYF

V: TRBV27
J: TRBJ2-7
CDR3: CASSLRQGVGEQYF

V: TRBV7-3
J: TRBJ2-2
CDR3: CASSFTNTGELFF

V: TRBV19
J: TRBJ2-7
CDR3: CASSMGHVSGSPEQYF

V: TRBV5-3
J: TRBJ2-2
CDR3: CARTADTNTGELFF

V: TRBV29-1
J: TRBJ2-3
CDR3: CSVEGTGISTDTQYF

V: TRBV18
J: TRBJ2-7
CDR3: CASSPRGANSYEQYF

V: TRBV27
J: TRBJ1-1
CDR3: CASRAGQGALVTEAFF

V: TRBV9
J: TRBJ2-1
CDR3: CASSVASGYDNEQFF

V: TRBV25-1
J: TRBJ1-5
CDR3: CASSKRRTVDQPQHF

V: TRBV11-2
J: TRBJ1-2
CDR3: CASSTGQGEIGYGYTF

V: TRBV19
J: TRBJ2-2
CDR3: CASSNRQGARRGELFF

V: TRBV4-1
J: TRBJ1-1
CDR3: CASSQDRPGGNTEAFF

V: TRBV6-1
J: TRBJ2-2
CDR3: CASSENAQDSWDTGELFF

V: TRBV11-2
J: TRBJ1-3
CDR3: CASSLGAGSSGNTIYF

V: TRBV2
J: TRBJ1-2
CDR3: CASSLGGDYGYTF

V: TRBV2
J: TRBJ2-2
CDR3: CASRKLAGVSGELFF

V: TRBV5-6
J: TRBJ2-7
CDR3: CASSLVGTGYSYEQYF

V: TRBV29-1
J: TRBJ1-2
CDR3: CSVGVTSSNYGYTF

V: TRBV14
J: TRBJ2-1
CDR3: CASSQDWYGSSYNEQFF

V: TRBV7-9
J: TRBJ1-2
CDR3: CASSLAGRQGNGYTF

V: TRBV4-1
J: TRBJ2-3
CDR3: CASSQRGTAFPDTQYF

V: TRBV2
J: TRBJ1-2
CDR3: CASSEGVGVGNYGYTF

V: TRBV18
J: TRBJ1-2
CDR3: CASSPSSTEWSYGYTF

V: TRBV18
J: TRBJ1-2
CDR3: CASSPPDKGFYGYTF

V: TRBV7-9
J: TRBJ2-5
CDR3: CASSPTSGQETQYF

V: TRBV5-1
J: TRBJ2-3
CDR3: CASSLAIHGGGKDTQYF

V: TRBV19
J: TRBJ1-5
CDR3: CASSIANEGNQPQHF

V: TRBV5-1
J: TRBJ2-5
CDR3: CASTFSPGLRGDQYF

V: TRBV19
J: TRBJ2-7
CDR3: CASSIAIQGNYEQYF

V: TRBV19
J: TRBJ1-3
CDR3: CASSIRHSSSGNTIYF

V: TRBV18
J: TRBJ1-2
CDR3: CASSPPGQNYGYTF

V: TRBV2
J: TRBJ2-1
CDR3: CASSERGKPTSENEQFF

V: TRBV11-2
J: TRBJ1-4
CDR3: CASSLGQGGATNEKLFF

V: TRBV30
J: TRBJ1-4
CDR3: CAWSKGFQSEKLFF

V: TRBV24-1
J: TRBJ2-7
CDR3: CATSGQGMNEQYF

V: TRBV5-1
J: TRBJ2-1
CDR3: CASSTNGLAGDHEQFF

V: TRBV18
J: TRBJ2-4
CDR3: CASSPGTVIQYF

V: TRBV19
J: TRBJ1-1
CDR3: CAARSQGGAFF

V: TRBV5-5
J: TRBJ1-2
CDR3: CASSLTGESYGYTF